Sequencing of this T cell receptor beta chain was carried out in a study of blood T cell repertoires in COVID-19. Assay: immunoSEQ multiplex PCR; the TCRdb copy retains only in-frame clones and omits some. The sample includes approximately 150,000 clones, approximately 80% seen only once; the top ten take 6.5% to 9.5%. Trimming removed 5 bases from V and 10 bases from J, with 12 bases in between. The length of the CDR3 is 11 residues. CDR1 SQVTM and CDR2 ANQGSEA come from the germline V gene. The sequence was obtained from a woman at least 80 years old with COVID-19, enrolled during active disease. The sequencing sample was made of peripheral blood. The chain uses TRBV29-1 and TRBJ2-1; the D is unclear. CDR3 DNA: TGCAGCGTTTCCATCCCGAGAGAGCAGTTCTTC. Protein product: CSVSIPREQFF.